This T cell receptor beta chain emerged from a study of cytomegalovirus exposure and HLA in healthy donors. Whole-study findings and limits: Rarity characterized most TCR sequences, yet some public TCRs appeared in many donors. Overall, approximately 150 TCR beta chains were annotated as cytomegalovirus-associated.

Looked up from germline, CDR1 is SNHLY and CDR2 is FYNNEI. The CDR3 is made up of 14 amino acids. After removal of 8 bases from V and 5 bases from J, the junction contained 11 bases not matched to a gene. Only in-frame clones appear in the TCRdb table, and some are missing; sequencing was by immunoSEQ multiplex PCR. The sample has approximately 220,000 clones, approximately 80% seen once. A remark on this clone: The antigen is undetermined.

The donors were part of the validation cohort, which consisted of some 120 subjects and was separate from the first cohort of 666 subjects. The specimen was PBMCs. The rearrangement uses TRBV2 and TRBJ2-5, with TRBD1 identical over 7 bases. This receptor was taken from a woman aged 30 to 39 in good health and CMV-seropositive. The CDR3 nucleotides are TGTGCCAGCTACCGGGACAGCGGTGAGGAGACCCAGTACTTC. It specifies CASYRDSGEETQYF. Combining the CDR3 with reference TRBV2 and TRBJ2-5 gives the whole variable domain EPEVTQTPSHQVTQMGQEVILRCVPISNHLYFYWYRQILGQKVEFLVSFYNNEISEKSEIFDDQFSVERPDGSNFTLKIRSTKLEDSAMYFCASYRDSGEETQYFGPGTRLLVL.